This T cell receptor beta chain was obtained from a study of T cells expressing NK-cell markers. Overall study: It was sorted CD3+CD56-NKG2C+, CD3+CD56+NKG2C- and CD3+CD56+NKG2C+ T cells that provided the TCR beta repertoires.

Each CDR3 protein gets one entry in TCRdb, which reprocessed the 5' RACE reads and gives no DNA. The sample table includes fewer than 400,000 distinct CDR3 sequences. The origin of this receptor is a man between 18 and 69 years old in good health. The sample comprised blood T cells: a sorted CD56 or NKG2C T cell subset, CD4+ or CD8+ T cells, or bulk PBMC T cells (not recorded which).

The CDR3: CASSLALQGGETQYF. The chain is built from TRBV5-5 and TRBJ2-5; TCRdb's D call of TRBD1 is untestable without DNA. The CDR3 runs to 15 residues. Germline CDR1 reads SGHKS; CDR2 reads YYEKEE (reference sequence).